This T cell receptor beta chain was profiled in a study of patients and donors after allogeneic stem cell transplantation. V was cut by 6 bases and J by 0 bases, with 9 bases left in between. The CDR3 is 14 amino acids. This clonotype was seen a few times. TCRdb independently ran MiXCR on the RT-PCR reads; one entry per CDR3 protein. The sample includes 150,000 to 200,000 distinct CDR3 sequences, roughly 24% of them seen just once. The sequenced sample consisted of blood, either unsorted or a sorted T cell fraction (not recorded which). The clonotype was recovered from a human donor who was either an allogeneic HSCT recipient or a stem cell or donor lymphocyte infusion donor (not recorded which). It is not recorded whose cells these are; they may come from a transplant donor. This sequence joins TRBV12-3 or TRBV12-4 and TRBJ1-3; D is ambiguous. The chain's CDR3 is CASRPSPSGNTIYF. The DNA of the CDR3 is TGTGCCAGCAGGCCCTCCCCCTCTGGAAACACCATATATTTT.